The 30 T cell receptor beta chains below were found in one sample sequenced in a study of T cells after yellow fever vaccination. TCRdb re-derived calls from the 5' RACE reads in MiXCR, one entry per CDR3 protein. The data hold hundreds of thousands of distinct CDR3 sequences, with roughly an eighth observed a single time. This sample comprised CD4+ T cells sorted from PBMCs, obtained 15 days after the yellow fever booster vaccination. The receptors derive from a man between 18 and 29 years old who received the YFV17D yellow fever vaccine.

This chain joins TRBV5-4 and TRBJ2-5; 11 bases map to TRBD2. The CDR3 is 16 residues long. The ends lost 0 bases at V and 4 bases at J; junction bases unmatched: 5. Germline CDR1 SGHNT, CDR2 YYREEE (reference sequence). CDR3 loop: CASSLGALAGGETQYF. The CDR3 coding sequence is TGTGCCAGCAGCTTGGGAGCGCTAGCGGGAGGAGAGACCCAGTACTTC. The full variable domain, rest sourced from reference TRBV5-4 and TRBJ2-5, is ETGVTQSPTHLIKTRGQQVTLRCSSQSGHNTVSWYQQALGQGPQFIFQYYREEENGRGNFPPRFSGLQFPNYSSELNVNALELDDSALYLCASSLGALAGGETQYFGPGTRLLVL.

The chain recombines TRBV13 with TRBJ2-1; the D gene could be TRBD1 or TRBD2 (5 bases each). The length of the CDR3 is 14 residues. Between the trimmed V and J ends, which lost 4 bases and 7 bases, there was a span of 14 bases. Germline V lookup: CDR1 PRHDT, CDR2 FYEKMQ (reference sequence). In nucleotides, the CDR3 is TGTGCCAGCAGCTCGTCCCGGGACGGAAATGAGCAGTTCTTC. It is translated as CASSSSRDGNEQFF.

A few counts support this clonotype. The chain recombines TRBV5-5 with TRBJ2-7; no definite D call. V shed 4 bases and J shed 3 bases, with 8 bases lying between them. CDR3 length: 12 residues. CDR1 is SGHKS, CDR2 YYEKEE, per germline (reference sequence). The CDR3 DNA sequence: TGTGCCAGCAGCCGCTCCTACTACGAGCAGTACTTC. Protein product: CASSRSYYEQYF.

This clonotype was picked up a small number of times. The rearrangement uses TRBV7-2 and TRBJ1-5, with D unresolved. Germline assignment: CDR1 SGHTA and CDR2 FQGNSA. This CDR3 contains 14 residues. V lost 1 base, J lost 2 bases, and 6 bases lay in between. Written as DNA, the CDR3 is TGTGCCAGCAGCTTAGAGGCTGGCAATCAGCCCCAGCATTTT. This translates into CASSLEAGNQPQHF.

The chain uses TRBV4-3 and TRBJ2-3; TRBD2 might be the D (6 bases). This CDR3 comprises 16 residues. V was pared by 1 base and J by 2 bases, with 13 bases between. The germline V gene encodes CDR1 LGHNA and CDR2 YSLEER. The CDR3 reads CASSQGRGGATDTQYF. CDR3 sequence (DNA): TGCGCCAGCAGCCAAGGGCGAGGCGGGGCCACAGATACGCAGTATTTT.

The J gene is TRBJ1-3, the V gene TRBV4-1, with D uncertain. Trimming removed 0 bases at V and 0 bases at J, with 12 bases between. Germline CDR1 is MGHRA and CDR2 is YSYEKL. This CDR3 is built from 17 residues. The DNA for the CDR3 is TGCGCCAGCAGCCAAGATTTCATCCAGATCTCTGGAAACACCATATATTTT. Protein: CASSQDFIQISGNTIYF.

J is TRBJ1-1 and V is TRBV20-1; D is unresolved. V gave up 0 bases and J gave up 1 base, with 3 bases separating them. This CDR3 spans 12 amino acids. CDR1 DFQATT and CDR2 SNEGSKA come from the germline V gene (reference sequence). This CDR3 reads CSAREPNTEAFF. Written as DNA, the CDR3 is TGCAGTGCTAGAGAGCCGAACACTGAAGCTTTCTTT.

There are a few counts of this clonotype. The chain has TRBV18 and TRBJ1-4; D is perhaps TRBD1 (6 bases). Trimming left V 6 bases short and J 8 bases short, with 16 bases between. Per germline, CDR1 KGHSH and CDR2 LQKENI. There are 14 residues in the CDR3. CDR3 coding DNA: TGTGCCAGCTCCCAATCAGGGACAAGAGAAAAACTGTTTTTT. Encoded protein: CASSQSGTREKLFF.

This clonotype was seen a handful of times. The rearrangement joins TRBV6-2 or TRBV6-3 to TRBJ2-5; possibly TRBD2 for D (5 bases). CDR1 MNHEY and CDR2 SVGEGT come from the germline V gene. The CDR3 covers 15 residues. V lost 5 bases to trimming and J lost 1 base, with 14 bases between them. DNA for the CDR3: TGTGCCAGCAGTGGAGGCGTGGGTATCCAAGAGACCCAGTACTTC. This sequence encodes CASSGGVGIQETQYF.

CDR3 sequence (DNA): TGTGCCAGCAGCCCCGCCGGAACCTACGAGCAGTACTTC. This translates into CASSPAGTYEQYF. The chain recombines TRBV12-3 or TRBV12-4 with TRBJ2-7; D gene uncertain. The CDR3 is 13 residues long. Trimming stripped 6 bases from V and 2 bases from J, with 11 bases between.

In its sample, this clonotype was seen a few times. The CDR3 protein is CASSLSTGASEETQYF. For the CDR3, the DNA is TGTGCCAGCAGCTTATCAACGGGGGCCTCCGAAGAGACCCAGTACTTC. The rearrangement uses TRBV7-2 and TRBJ2-5; either TRBD1 or TRBD2 may fit D (6 bases each). Trimming took 2 bases from V and 3 from J, leaving 16 bases between them. The CDR3 covers 16 residues. Germline-derived CDR1 and CDR2 are SGHTA and FQGNSA.

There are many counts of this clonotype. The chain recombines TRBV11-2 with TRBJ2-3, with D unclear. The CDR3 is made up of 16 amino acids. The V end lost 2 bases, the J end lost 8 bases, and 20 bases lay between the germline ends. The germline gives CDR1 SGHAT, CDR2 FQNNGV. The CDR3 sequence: CASSLLGLYRSGTQYF. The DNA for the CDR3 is TGTGCCAGCAGCTTACTTGGCCTCTACCGCAGTGGTACGCAGTATTTT.

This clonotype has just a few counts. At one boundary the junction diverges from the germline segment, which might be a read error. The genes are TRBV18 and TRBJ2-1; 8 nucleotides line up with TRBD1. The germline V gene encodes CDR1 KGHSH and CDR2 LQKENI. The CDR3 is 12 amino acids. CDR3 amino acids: CASSSPGQELFF. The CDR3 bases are TGTGCCAGCTCATCACCGGGACAGGAATTGTTCTTC.

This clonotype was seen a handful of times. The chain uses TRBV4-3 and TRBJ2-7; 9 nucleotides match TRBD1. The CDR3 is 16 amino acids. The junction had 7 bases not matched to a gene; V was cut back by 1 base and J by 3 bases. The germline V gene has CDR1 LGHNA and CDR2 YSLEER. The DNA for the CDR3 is TGCGCCAGCAGCCAAGCACAGGGGGCCATTGGCTACGAGCAGTACTTC. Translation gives CASSQAQGAIGYEQYF.

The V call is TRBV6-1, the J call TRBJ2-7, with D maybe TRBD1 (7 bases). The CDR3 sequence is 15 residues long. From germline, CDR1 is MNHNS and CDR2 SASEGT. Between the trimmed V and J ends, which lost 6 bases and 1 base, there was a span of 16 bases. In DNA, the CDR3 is TGTGCCAGCAGCGCCAATGCAGGGGGGTCCTACGAGCAGTACGTC. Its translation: CASSANAGGSYEQYV.

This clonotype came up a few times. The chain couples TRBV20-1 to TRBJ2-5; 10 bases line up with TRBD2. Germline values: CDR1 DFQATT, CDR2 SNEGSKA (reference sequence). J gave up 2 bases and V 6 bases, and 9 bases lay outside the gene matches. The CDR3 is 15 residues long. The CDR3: CSAVHSGGPQETQYF. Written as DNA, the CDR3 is TGCAGTGCAGTACATAGCGGGGGGCCTCAAGAGACCCAGTACTTC.

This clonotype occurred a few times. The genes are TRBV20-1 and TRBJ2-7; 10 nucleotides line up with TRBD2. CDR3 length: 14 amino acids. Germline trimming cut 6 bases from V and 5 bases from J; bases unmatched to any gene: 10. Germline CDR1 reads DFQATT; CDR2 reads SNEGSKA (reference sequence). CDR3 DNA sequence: TGCAGTGCAATACTAGCGGGGAACACGGACGAGCAGTACTTC. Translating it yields CSAILAGNTDEQYF.

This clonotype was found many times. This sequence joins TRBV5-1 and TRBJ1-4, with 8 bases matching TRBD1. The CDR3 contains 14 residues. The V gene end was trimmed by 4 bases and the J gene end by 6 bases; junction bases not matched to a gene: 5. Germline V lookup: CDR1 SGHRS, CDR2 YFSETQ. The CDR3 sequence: CASSKQGGDEKLFF. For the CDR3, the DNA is TGCGCCAGCAGCAAACAGGGGGGGGATGAAAAACTGTTTTTT.

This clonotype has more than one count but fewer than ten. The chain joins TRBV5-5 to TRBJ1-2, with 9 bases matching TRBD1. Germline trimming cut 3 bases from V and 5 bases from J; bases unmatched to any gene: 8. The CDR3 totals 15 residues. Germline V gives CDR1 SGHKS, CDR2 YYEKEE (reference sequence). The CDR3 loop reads CASSSNLGQGYGYTF. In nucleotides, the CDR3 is TGTGCCAGCAGCTCGAACCTGGGACAGGGATATGGCTACACCTTC.

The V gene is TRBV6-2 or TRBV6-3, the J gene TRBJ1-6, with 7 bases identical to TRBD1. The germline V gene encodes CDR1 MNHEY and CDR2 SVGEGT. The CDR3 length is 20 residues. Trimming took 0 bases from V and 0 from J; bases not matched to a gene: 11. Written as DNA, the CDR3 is TGTGCCAGCAGTTACTCGGCGGGACAGCGATTAAGCTCCTATAATTCACCCCTCCACTTT. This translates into CASSYSAGQRLSSYNSPLHF.

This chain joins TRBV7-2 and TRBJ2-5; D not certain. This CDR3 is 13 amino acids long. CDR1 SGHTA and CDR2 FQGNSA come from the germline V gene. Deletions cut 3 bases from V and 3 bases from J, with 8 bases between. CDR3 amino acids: CASSLGWKETQYF. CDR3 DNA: TGTGCCAGCAGCTTGGGGTGGAAAGAGACCCAGTACTTC.

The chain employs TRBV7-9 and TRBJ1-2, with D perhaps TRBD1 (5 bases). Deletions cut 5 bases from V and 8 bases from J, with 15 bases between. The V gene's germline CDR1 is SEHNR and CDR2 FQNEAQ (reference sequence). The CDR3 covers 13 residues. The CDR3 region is CASSVRGTLGYTF. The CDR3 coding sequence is TGTGCCAGCAGCGTCCGGGGGACCTTGGGCTACACCTTC. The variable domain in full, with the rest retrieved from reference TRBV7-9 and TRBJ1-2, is DTGVSQNPRHKITKRGQNVTFRCDPISEHNRLYWYRQTLGQGPEFLTYFQNEAQLEKSRLLSDRFSAERPKGSFSTLEIQRTEQGDSAMYLCASSVRGTLGYTFGSGTRLTVV.

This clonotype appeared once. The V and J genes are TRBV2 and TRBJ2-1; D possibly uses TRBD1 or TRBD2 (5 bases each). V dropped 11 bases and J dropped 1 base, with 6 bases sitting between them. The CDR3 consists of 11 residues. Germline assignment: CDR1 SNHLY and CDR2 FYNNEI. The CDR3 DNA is TGTGCCGGGGGTTCCTACAATGAGCAGTTCTTC. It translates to CAGGSYNEQFF.

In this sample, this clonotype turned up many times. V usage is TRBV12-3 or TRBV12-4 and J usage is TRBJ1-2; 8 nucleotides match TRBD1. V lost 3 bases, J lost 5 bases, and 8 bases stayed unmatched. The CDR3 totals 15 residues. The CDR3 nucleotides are TGTGCCAGCAGTTTGGACGCCACAGGGGGATATGGCTACACCTTC. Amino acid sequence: CASSLDATGGYGYTF.

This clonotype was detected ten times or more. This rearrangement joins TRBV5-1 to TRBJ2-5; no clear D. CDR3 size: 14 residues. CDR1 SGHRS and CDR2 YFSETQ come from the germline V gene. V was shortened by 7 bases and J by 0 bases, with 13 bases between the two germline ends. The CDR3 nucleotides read TGCGCCAGCCAAAAAGGGAACAACCAAGAGACCCAGTACTTC. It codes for CASQKGNNQETQYF.

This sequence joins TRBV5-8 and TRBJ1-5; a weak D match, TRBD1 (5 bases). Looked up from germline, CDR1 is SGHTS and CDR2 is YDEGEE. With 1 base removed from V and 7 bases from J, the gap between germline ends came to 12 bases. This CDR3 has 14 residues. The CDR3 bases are TGTGCCAGCAGCTTGCCCGGGAGGGACCAGCCCCAGCATTTT. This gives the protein CASSLPGRDQPQHF. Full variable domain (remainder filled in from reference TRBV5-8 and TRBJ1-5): EAGVTQSPTHLIKTRGQQATLRCSPISGHTSVYWYQQALGLGLQFLLWYDEGEERNRGNFPPRFSGRQFPNYSSELNVNALELEDSALYLCASSLPGRDQPQHFGDGTRLSIL.

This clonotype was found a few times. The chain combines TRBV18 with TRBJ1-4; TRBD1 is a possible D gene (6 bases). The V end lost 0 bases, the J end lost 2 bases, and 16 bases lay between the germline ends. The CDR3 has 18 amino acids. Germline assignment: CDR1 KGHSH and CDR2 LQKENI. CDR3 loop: CASSPPGRYRATNEKLFF. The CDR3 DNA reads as TGTGCCAGCTCACCACCGGGGCGTTACAGGGCGACTAATGAAAAACTGTTTTTT. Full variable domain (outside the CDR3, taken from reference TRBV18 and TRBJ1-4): NAGVMQNPRHLVRRRGQEARLRCSPMKGHSHVYWYRQLPEEGLKFMVYLQKENIIDESGMPKERFSAEFPKEGPSILRIQQVVRGDSAAYFCASSPPGRYRATNEKLFFGSGTQLSVL.

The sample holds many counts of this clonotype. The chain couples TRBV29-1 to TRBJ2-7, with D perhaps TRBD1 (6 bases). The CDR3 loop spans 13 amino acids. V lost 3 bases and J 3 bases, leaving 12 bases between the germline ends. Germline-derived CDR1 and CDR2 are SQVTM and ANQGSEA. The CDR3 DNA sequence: TGCAGCGTTGAGCCAGGGGAAAACTACGAGCAGTACTTC. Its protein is CSVEPGENYEQYF.

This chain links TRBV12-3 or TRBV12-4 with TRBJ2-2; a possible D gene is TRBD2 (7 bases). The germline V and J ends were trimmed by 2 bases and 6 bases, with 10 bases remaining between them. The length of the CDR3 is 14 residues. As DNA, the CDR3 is TGTGCCAGCAGTTTAATGGGGGGGCCCGGGGAGCTGTTTTTT. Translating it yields CASSLMGGPGELFF.

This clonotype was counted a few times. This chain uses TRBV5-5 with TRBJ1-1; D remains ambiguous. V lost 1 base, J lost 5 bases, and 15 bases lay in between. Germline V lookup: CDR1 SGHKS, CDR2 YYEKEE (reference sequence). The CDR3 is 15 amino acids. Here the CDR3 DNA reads TGTGCCAGCAGCTTGCACGGGAGTCTTACTACTGAAGCTTTCTTT. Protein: CASSLHGSLTTEAFF.